This T cell receptor beta chain was captured in a study of blood T cell repertoires in COVID-19. At the level of the study: Samples of COVID-19 (acute and convalescent) were obtained from the United States, Italy and Spain. T cells, B-cell-depleted T cells, or PBMCs provided the cDNA or gDNA that served as material.

The CDR3 runs 12 residues. The germline gives CDR1 SNHLY, CDR2 FYNNEI. V lost 4 bases and J lost 10, with 8 bases in between. In the authors' methods: Estimates of nucleated cell counts were drawn from the amplification of reference gene primers. Data came from immunoSEQ multiplex PCR; TCRdb stores just in-frame clones and leaves some out. That table furnishes V, J and clone size, whereas the DNA furnished D and trimming. Among under 90,000 clones, over 65% were seen once, and the ten largest hold 5% to 6%. Source material: peripheral blood. The chain recombines TRBV2 with TRBJ1-6; tentative D call: TRBD1 (5 bases). The origin of this receptor is a man in his forties or fifties with active or convalescent COVID-19. The chain's CDR3 is CASSGGDSPLHF. The CDR3, as DNA: TGTGCCAGCAGTGGGGGGGACTCACCCCTCCACTTT.